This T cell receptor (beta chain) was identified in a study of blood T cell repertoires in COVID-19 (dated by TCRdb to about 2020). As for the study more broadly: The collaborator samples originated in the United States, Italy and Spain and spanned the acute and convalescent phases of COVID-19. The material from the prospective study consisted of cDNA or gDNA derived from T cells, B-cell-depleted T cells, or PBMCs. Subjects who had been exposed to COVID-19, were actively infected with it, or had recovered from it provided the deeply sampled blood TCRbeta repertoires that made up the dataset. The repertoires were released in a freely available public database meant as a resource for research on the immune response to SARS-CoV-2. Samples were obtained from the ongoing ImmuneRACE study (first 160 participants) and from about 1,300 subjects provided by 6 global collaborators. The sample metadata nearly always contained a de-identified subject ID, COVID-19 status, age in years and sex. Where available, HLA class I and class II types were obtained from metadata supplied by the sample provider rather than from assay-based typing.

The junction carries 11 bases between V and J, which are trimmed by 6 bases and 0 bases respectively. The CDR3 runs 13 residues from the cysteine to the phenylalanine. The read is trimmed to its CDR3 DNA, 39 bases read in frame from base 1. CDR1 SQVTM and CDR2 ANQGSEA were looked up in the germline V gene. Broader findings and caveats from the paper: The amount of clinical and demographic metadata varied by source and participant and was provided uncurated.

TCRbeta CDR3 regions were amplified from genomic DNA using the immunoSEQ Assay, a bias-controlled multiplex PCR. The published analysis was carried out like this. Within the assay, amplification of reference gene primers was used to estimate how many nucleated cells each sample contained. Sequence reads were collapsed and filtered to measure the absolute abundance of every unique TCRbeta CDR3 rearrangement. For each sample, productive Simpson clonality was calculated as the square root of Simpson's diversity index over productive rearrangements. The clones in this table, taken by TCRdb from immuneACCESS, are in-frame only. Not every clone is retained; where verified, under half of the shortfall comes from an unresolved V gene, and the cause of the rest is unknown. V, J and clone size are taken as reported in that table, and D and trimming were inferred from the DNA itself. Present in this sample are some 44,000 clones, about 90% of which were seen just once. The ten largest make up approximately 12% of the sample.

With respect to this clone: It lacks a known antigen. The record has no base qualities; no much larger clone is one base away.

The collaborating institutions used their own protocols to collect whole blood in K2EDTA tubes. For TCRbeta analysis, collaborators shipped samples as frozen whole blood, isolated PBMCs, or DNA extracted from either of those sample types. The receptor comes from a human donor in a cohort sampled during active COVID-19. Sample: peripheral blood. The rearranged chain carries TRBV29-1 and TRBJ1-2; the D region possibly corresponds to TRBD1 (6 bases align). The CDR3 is CSVRQDPNYGYTF. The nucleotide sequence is TGCAGCGTGCGACAGGATCCTAACTATGGCTACACCTTC.